This TCR beta chain was identified in a study of blood T cell repertoires in COVID-19. Trimming took 7 bases from V and 2 from J, leaving 12 bases between them. Germline V CDR1 and CDR2: GTSNPN, SVGIG (reference sequence). The CDR3 length is 12 residues. Categorization into cohorts depended on clinical history that participants reported. Profiled with immunoSEQ multiplex PCR; TCRdb holds only in-frame clones, not every one. Here the sample spans 260,000 or so clones, about nine tenths being singletons. This TCR derives from a man aged 18 to 30 who had recovered from COVID-19. Specimen: PBMCs or T cells enriched from blood (not recorded which). This chain uses TRBV30 with TRBJ2-7; weak D call: TRBD1 (6 bases). The CDR3 sequence is CALRDRTYEQYF. For the CDR3, the DNA is TGTGCCTTACGAGACAGGACCTACGAGCAGTACTTC.